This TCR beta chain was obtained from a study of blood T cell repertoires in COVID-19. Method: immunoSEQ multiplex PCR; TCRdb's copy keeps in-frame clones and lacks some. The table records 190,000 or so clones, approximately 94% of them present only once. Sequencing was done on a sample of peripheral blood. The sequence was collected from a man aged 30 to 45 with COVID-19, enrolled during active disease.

The CDR3 DNA is TGTGCCAGCAGCGTAGCCATGGCGGGCAGAAGCTCCTACAATGAGCAGTTCTTC. Its protein product is CASSVAMAGRSSYNEQFF. The V gene is TRBV9, the J gene TRBJ2-1; D possibly corresponds to TRBD2 (5 bases). The CDR3 runs to 18 residues. Germline CDR1 reads SGDLS; CDR2 reads YYNGEE. Trimming shortened V by 0 bases and J by 0 bases, and 16 bases separated the two germline ends. Combining the CDR3 with reference TRBV9 and TRBJ2-1 gives the whole variable domain DSGVTQTPKHLITATGQRVTLRCSPRSGDLSVYWYQQSLDQGLQFLIQYYNGEERAKGNILERFSAQQFPDLHSELNLSSLELGDSALYFCASSVAMAGRSSYNEQFFGPGTRLTVL.